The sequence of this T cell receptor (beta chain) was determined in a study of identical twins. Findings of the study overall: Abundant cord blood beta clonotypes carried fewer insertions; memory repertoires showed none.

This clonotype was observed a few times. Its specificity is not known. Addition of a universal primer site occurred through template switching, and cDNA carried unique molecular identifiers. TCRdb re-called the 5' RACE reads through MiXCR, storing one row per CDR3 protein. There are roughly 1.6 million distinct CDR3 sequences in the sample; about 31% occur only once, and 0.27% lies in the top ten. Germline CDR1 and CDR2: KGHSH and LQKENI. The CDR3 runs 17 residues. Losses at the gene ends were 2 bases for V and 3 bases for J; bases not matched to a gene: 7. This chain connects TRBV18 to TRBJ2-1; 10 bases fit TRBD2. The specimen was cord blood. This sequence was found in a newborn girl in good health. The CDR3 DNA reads TGTGCCAGCTCACCAGGGAGTCAGCGGGGGGGCTACAATGAGCAGTTCTTC. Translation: CASSPGSQRGGYNEQFF.